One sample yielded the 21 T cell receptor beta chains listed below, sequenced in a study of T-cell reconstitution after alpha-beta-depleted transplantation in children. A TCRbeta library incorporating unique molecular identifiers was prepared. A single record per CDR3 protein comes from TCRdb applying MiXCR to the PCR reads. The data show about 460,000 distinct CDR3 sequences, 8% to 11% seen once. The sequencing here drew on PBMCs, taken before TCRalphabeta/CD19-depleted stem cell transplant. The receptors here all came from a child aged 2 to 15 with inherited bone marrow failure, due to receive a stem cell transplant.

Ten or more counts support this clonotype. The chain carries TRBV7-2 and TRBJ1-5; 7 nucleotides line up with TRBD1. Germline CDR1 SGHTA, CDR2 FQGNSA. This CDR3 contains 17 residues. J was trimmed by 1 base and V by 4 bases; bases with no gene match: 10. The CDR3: CASSSSPRGVSNQPQHF. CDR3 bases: TGTGCCAGCAGCTCGTCCCCCAGGGGGGTGAGCAATCAGCCCCAGCATTTT.

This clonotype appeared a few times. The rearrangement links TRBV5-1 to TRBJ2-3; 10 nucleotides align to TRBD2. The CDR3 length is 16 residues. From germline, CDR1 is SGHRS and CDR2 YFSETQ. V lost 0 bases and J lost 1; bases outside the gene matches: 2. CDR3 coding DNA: TGCGCCAGCAGCTTGGGGACTAGCGGCGGCACAGATACGCAGTATTTT. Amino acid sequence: CASSLGTSGGTDTQYF.

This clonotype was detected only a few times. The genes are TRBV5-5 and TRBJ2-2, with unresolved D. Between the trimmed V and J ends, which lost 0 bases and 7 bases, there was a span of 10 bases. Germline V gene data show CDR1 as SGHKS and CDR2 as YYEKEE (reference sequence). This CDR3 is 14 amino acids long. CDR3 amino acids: CASSLEGLGGELFF. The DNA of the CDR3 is TGTGCCAGCAGCTTGGAGGGTTTAGGCGGGGAGCTGTTTTTT.

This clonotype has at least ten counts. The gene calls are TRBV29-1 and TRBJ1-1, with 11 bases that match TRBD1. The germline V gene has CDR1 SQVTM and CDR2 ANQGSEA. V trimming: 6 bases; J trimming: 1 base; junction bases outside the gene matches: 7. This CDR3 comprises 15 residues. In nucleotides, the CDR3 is TGCAGCGTCGGAATGGACAGGGGGCGGAACACTGAAGCTTTCTTT. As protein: CSVGMDRGRNTEAFF.

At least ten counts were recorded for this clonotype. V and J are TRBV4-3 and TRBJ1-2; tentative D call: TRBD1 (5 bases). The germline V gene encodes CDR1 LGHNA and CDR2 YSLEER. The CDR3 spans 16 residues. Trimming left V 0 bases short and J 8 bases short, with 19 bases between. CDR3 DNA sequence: TGCGCCAGCAGCCAAGATTGGGCCACGGGGGGGGAGGGCTACACCTTC. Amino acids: CASSQDWATGGEGYTF.

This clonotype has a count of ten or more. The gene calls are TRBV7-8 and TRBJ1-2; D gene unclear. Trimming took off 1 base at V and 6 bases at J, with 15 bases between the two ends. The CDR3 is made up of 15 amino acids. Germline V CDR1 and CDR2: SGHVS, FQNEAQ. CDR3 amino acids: CASSLVAPRLNGYTF. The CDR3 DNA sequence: TGTGCCAGCAGCTTAGTGGCACCAAGACTAAATGGCTACACCTTC.

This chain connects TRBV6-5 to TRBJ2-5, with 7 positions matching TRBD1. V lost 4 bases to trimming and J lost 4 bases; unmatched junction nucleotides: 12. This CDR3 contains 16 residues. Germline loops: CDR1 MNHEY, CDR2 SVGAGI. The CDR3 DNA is TGTGCCAGCAGTTTTACGACAGGGAGCCCGGGAGAGACCCAGTACTTC. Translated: CASSFTTGSPGETQYF.

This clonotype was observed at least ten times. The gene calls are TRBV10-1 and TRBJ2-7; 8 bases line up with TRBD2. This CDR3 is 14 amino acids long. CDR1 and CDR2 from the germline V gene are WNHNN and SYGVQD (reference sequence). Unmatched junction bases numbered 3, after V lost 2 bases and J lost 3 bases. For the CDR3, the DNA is TGCGCCAGCAGTGAGGGAGCGGGAGACTACGAGCAGTACTTC. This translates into CASSEGAGDYEQYF.

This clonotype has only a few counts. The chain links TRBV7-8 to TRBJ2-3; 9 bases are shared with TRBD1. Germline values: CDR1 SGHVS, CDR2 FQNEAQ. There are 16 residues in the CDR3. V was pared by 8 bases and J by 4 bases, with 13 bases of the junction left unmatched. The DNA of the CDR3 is TGTGCCAGCCGGGGGAGAGGGACAGGGAGGGCAGATACGCAGTATTTT. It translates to CASRGRGTGRADTQYF.

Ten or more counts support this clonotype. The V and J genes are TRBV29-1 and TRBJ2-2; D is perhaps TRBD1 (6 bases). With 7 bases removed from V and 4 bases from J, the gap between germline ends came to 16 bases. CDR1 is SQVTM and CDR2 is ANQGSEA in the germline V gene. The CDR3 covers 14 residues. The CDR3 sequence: CSARSPGVTGELFF. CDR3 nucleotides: TGCAGCGCTCGCTCGCCAGGGGTCACCGGGGAGCTGTTTTTT.

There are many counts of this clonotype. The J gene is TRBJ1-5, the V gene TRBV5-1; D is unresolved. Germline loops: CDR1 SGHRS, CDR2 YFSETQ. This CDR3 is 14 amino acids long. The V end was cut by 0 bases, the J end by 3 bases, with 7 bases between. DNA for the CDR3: TGCGCCAGCAGCTTGGAGCCGGTCAATCAGCCCCAGCATTTT. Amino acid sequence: CASSLEPVNQPQHF.

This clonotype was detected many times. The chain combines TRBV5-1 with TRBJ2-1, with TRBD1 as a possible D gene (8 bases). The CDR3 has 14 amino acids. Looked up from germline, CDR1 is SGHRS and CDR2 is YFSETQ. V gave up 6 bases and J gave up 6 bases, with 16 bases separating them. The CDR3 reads CASTSDREGNEQFF. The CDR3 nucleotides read TGCGCCAGCACCTCGGACAGGGAGGGCAATGAGCAGTTCTTC.

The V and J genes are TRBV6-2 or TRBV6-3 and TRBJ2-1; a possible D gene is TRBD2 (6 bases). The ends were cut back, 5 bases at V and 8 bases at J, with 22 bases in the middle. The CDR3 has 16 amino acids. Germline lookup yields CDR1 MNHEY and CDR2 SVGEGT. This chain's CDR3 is CASSPRGGMPLDEQFF. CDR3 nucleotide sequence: TGTGCCAGCAGTCCAAGGGGCGGGATGCCTCTTGATGAGCAGTTCTTC.

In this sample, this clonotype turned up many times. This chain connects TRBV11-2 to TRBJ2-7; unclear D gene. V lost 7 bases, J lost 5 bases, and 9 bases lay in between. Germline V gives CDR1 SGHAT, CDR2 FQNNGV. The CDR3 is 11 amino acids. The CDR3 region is CASTLGHEQYF. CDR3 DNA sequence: TGTGCCAGCACCCTCGGCCACGAGCAGTACTTC.

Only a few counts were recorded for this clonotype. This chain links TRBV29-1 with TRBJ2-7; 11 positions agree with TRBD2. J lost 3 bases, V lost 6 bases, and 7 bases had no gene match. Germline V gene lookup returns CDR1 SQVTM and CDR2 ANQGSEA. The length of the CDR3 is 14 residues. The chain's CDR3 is CSVAAGTSGYEQYF. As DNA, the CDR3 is TGCAGCGTAGCAGCCGGGACTAGCGGCTACGAGCAGTACTTC.

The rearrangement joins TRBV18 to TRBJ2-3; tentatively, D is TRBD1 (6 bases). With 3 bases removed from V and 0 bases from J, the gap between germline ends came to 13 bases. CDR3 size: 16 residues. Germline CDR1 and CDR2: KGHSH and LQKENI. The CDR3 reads CASSPGTTRSTDTQYF. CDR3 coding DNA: TGTGCCAGCTCACCCGGGACAACACGGAGCACAGATACGCAGTATTTT.

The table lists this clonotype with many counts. In DNA form, the CDR3 reads TGCGCCAGCAGCTTGGCCGGCCCCGGGACTAGCGGGATAGTAGAAGAGACCCAGTACTTC. Amino acid sequence: CASSLAGPGTSGIVEETQYF. The chain has TRBV5-1 and TRBJ2-5; 13 nucleotides match TRBD2. The CDR3 has 20 residues. Germline CDR1 reads SGHRS; CDR2 reads YFSETQ. Losses at the gene ends were 0 bases for V and 3 bases for J; bases not matched to a gene: 14.

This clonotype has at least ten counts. The CDR3 nucleotides read TGTGCCAGTAGTATCGGCGGTCAGCCCCAGCATTTT. Amino acid sequence: CASSIGGQPQHF. The chain combines TRBV19 with TRBJ1-5, with D uncertain. The CDR3 loop spans 12 amino acids. V was cut by 3 bases and J by 6 bases, with 6 bases left in between. CDR1 is LNHDA and CDR2 is SQIVND in the germline V gene (reference sequence).

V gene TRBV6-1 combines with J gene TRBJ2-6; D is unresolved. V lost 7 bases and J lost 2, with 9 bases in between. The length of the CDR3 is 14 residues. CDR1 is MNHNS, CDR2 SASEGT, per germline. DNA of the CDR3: TGTGCCAGCAATGGGCCGGCTGGGGCCAACGTCCTGACTTTC. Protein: CASNGPAGANVLTF.

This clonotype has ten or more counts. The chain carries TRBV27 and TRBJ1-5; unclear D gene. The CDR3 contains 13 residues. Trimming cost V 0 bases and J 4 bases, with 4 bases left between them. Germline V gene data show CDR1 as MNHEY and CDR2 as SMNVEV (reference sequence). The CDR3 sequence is CASSLSVNQPQHF. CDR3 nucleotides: TGTGCCAGCAGTTTATCAGTAAATCAGCCCCAGCATTTT.

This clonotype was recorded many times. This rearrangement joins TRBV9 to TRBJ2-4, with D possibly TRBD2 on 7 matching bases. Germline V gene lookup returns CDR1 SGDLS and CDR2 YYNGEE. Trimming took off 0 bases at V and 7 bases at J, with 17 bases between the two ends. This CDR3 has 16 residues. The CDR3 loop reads CASSVGGVGGHNIQYF. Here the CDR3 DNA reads TGTGCCAGCAGCGTAGGGGGCGTGGGGGGGCATAACATTCAGTACTTC.